The clone carrying this TCR beta chain showed up many times. All patients reached thyroid surgery having received no treatment beforehand. These data are taken from a study of metastatic and nonmetastatic thyroid tumors. TCRdb reprocessed the PCR reads using MiXCR. The table shows fewer than 30,000 clones, with about 15% occurring only once. With 4 bases removed from V and 4 bases from J, the gap between germline ends came to 14 bases. Germline V gene lookup returns CDR1 MDHEN and CDR2 SYDVKM. The CDR3 extends over 15 amino acids. The material sequenced was blood. The V call is TRBV28, the J call TRBJ1-5; maybe TRBD1 (6 bases). This clonotype originated in a female donor with papillary thyroid cancer or a benign thyroid nodule (not recorded which). Some clones in this sample may be carry-over from other donors' samples. This CDR3 reads CASSWGQGKNQPQHF. CDR3 coding DNA: TGTGCCAGCAGTTGGGGTCAGGGGAAAAATCAGCCCCAGCATTTT.